Listed below are T cell receptor beta chains from one sample, sequenced in a study of T cell repertoires in cytomegalovirus infection. MiXCR, applied by TCRdb to the reads, yields one record per CDR3 protein. The sample lists approximately 76,000 distinct CDR3 sequences, around 42% occurring once. Their specific antigens are unknown. Sequencing was performed on CD8+ T cells from cultured PBMCs, taken from culture after CMV antigen stimulation. Every receptor here comes from a human donor in good health (CMV status not recorded). Some clones in this sample may be carry-over from other donors' samples. Both conserved end residues are part of each CDR3. The order of the fields is clone size, D gene, V gene, J gene, CDR3 DNA, CDR3 protein. A D gene is named only where the DNA matches it firmly. Some rows mark clone size as missing; the rest say once, few, many or name a class of expanded clone.

.	TRBD2	TRBV7-6	TRBJ2-1	TGTGCCAGCAGCTTAACGCGTTTAGCGGGGGGGCGGGGTGAGCAGTTCTTC	CASSLTRLAGGRGEQFF
.	.	TRBV7-6	TRBJ2-5	TGTGCCAGCAGAGAAACTCCTCTTGGCCAAGAGACCCAGTACTTC	CASRETPLGQETQYF
.	TRBD2	TRBV12-3/TRBV12-4	TRBJ2-3	TGTGCCAGCAGCTCCCCCGGGGGGGGAGAGAGGGGAGATACGCAGTATTTT	CASSSPGGGERGDTQYF
.	.	TRBV5-6	TRBJ1-1	.	CASSLVGQGTFF
.	TRBD1	TRBV28	TRBJ1-1	TGTGCCAGCGGTCACAGGGGGCCCGCTGAAGCTTTCTTT	CASGHRGPAEAFF
.	.	TRBV4-1	TRBJ1-2	TGCGCCAGCAGCCAGGATCCTCCCGGGTCCTCACCCTATGGCTTCACCTTC	CASSQDPPGSSPYGFTF
.	.	TRBV6-1	TRBJ2-2	TGTGCCAGCAGTGAAGCTGAGCCCCTGGGCGGGGAGCTGTTTTTT	CASSEAEPLGGELFF
.	.	TRBV11-2	TRBJ2-1	TGTGCCAGCAGCTTAGACGGGTTTCCTGGAGGCAATGAGCAGTTCTTC	CASSLDGFPGGNEQFF
.	TRBD1	TRBV28	TRBJ2-4	TGTGCCAGCAGTGCAATACAGGGGGTGAACATTCAGTACTTC	CASSAIQGVNIQYF
.	.	TRBV19	TRBJ2-1	TGTGCCAGTAGTCTGGGCTCCTACAATGAGCAGTTCTTC	CASSLGSYNEQFF
few	.	TRBV28	TRBJ2-7	TGTGCCAGCAGCCTCGACGGACCGCCATCGTACGAGCAGTACTTC	CASSLDGPPSYEQYF
many	.	TRBV19	TRBJ1-5	TGTGCCAGTAGTATAGACGCTACAGGTTATCTTCAGCCCCAGCATTTT	CASSIDATGYLQPQHF
.	TRBD2	TRBV27	TRBJ2-1	TGTGCCAGCAGTTTATTGGGGGGGGATCATGAGCAGTTCTTC	CASSLLGGDHEQFF
.	.	TRBV12-3/TRBV12-4	TRBJ2-2	TGTGCCAGCAGTTCTTTCCCCGGATCGAACACCGGGGAGCTGTTTTTT	CASSSFPGSNTGELFF
.	.	TRBV14	TRBJ1-1	TGTGCCAGCAGCCAAACAGGATCGGATCCTGAAGCTTTCTTT	CASSQTGSDPEAFF